This TCR beta chain comes out of a study of cytomegalovirus exposure and HLA in healthy donors. The overall study: Most genotyped donors, about 81% of 398, had Caucasian-associated genetic ancestry.

The CDR3 sequence is 13 residues long. Looked up from germline, CDR1 is SGHNT and CDR2 is YYREEE (reference sequence). V dropped 1 base and J dropped 3 bases, with 8 bases sitting between them. Points from the study as a whole: An analysis that came later showed most CMV-associated TCR beta chains appearing HLA-restricted.

Vbeta (60) and Jbeta (13) primers were used in the PCR. Only in-frame clones appear in the TCRdb table, and some are missing; sequencing was by immunoSEQ multiplex PCR. The sample includes 200,000 or so clones, around 83% of them seen just once. This clone showed up just a few times. Its specificity is not known. The sequencing input was PBMCs. The sequence was obtained from a woman aged 50 to 65 in good health and CMV-seropositive. The V call is TRBV5-4, the J call TRBJ2-7, with D maybe TRBD2 (6 bases). The CDR3 reads CASSLPGGYEQYF. CDR3 sequence (DNA): TGTGCCAGCAGCTTGCCCGGGGGCTACGAGCAGTACTTC.